The 5 T cell receptor beta chains in this list originate from one sample, sequenced in a study of metastatic and nonmetastatic thyroid tumors. TCRdb re-analyzed the PCR reads using MiXCR. The sample holds over 6,500 clones, 3.3% seen once. Patients were all untreated before their thyroid surgery. The sample was tumor tissue. The source of these receptors is a female donor with papillary thyroid cancer or a benign thyroid nodule (not recorded which). Some clones in this sample may be carry-over from other donors' samples.

This clone qualifies as medium-sized. The chain uses TRBV10-1 and TRBJ1-5; D unclear. The CDR3 has 12 residues. Trimming pared 3 bases from V and 7 bases from J, leaving 7 bases between. Per the germline V gene, CDR1 is WNHNN and CDR2 is SYGVQD (reference sequence). DNA of the CDR3: TGCGCCAGCAGTGATAGGGAACAGCCCCAGCATTTT. Protein product: CASSDREQPQHF.

Worth noting for this clone: The junction and the germline gene differ at one end; a read error may be behind it. The chain employs TRBV20-1 and TRBJ1-6; 10 bases agree with TRBD1. The V gene's germline CDR1 is DFQATT and CDR2 SNEGSKA (reference sequence). The CDR3 runs to 16 residues. The CDR3 sequence: CSVGQGPHSYNSSLHF. The CDR3 DNA reads as TGCAGTGTGGGACAGGGGCCCCACTCCTATAATTCATCCCTCCACTTT.

This clone ranks as medium-sized. The chain couples TRBV30 to TRBJ2-7, with D uncertain. This CDR3 has 11 residues. Trimming removed 5 bases at V and 4 bases at J, with 9 bases between. The germline V gene encodes CDR1 GTSNPN and CDR2 SVGIG (reference sequence). The CDR3 loop is CAWGRYYEQYF. The CDR3 DNA reads as TGTGCCTGGGGGCGGTATTACGAGCAGTACTTC. The full variable domain, rest sourced from reference TRBV30 and TRBJ2-7, is SQTIHQWPATLVQPVGSPLSLECTVEGTSNPNLYWYRQAAGRGLQLLFYSVGIGQISSEVPQNLSASRPQDRQFILSSKKLLLSDSGFYLCAWGRYYEQYFGPGTRLTVT.

This clone was seen at least ten times. The chain couples TRBV7-9 to TRBJ1-1; maybe TRBD1 (5 bases). Germline CDR1 and CDR2: SEHNR and FQNEAQ (reference sequence). Trimming left V 5 bases short and J 1 base short, with 14 bases between. The CDR3 totals 15 residues. CDR3 amino acids: CASSLPTDRNTEAFF. The CDR3 DNA follows: TGTGCCAGCAGCCTCCCGACAGATAGGAACACTGAAGCTTTCTTT.

This clone ranks as medium-sized. The chain links TRBV5-1 to TRBJ2-3; D possibly corresponds to TRBD1 (6 bases). The germline V gene has CDR1 SGHRS and CDR2 YFSETQ. The CDR3 loop spans 17 amino acids. The V end lost 0 bases, the J end lost 3 bases, and 17 bases lay between the germline ends. The CDR3 reads CASSLEGTMIGTDTQYF. The CDR3 bases are TGCGCCAGCAGCTTGGAGGGGACAATGATTGGTACAGATACGCAGTATTTT.